Each of the 13 T cell receptor beta chains below was sequenced from the same sample in a study of radiation and T cells in renal cell carcinoma. The protocol was immunoSEQ multiplex PCR, while the TCRdb copy is restricted to in-frame clones and leaves out a portion. The sample includes 87,000 or so clones, 70% to 90% of them seen just once. Described time point: baseline pretreatment blood. Treatment defined: 15 Gy SBRT to primary tumor, nephrectomy 4 weeks later. Here the sequenced sample was blood, taken from a patient whose treatment included radiotherapy and nephrectomy. Receptor source: a man aged 50-60 years with renal cell carcinoma.

V and J are TRBV15 and TRBJ2-5, with 10 bases identical to TRBD2. V shed 0 bases and J 0 bases; nucleotides not matched to a gene: 4. This CDR3 is built from 17 residues. Germline assignment: CDR1 LNHNV and CDR2 YYDKDF (reference sequence). DNA for the CDR3: TGTGCCACCAGCAGAGATACCCTAGCGGGGGACCAAGAGACCCAGTACTTC. Encoded protein: CATSRDTLAGDQETQYF.

The sample holds one count of this clone. The chain couples TRBV2 to TRBJ2-7; D remains ambiguous. V dropped 6 bases and J dropped 4 bases, with 10 bases sitting between them. Per germline, CDR1 SNHLY and CDR2 FYNNEI. The CDR3 covers 12 residues. The CDR3 protein is CASRLALYEQYF. The CDR3 coding sequence is TGTGCCAGCAGGCTCGCGCTGTACGAGCAGTACTTC.

The chain employs TRBV13 and TRBJ1-3, with a tentative D call TRBD1 (5 bases). The CDR3 length is 15 residues. Deletions cut 4 bases from V and 2 bases from J, with 12 bases between. Germline CDR1 reads PRHDT; CDR2 reads FYEKMQ (reference sequence). The CDR3 DNA reads as TGTGCCAGCAGCTCCATGGGGGGTCCTGGAAACACCATATATTTT. As protein: CASSSMGGPGNTIYF.

The J gene is TRBJ2-4, the V gene TRBV27, with D perhaps being TRBD1 or TRBD2 (6 bases each). The germline gives CDR1 MNHEY, CDR2 SMNVEV (reference sequence). The germline V and J ends were trimmed by 2 bases and 9 bases, with 20 bases remaining between them. This CDR3 has 16 amino acids. The CDR3 sequence is CASSLGGQGPLGIQYF. CDR3 nucleotides: TGTGCCAGCAGTTTAGGGGGGCAGGGGCCGTTGGGCATTCAGTACTTC.

This clone was seen just once. The chain couples TRBV7-9 to TRBJ2-5; 12 bases match TRBD2. The CDR3 is 15 amino acids. Germline CDR1 reads SEHNR; CDR2 reads FQNEAQ (reference sequence). In nucleotides, the CDR3 is TGTGCGTCTACCCAGCTAGCGGGAGGGTTCGTAGCCCAGTACTTC. It yields the protein CASTQLAGGFVAQYF.

This chain links TRBV19 with TRBJ1-1; D call uncertain. Germline CDR1 LNHDA, CDR2 SQIVND (reference sequence). Trimming took off 0 bases at V and 4 bases at J, with 18 bases between the two ends. The CDR3 extends over 17 amino acids. Written as DNA, the CDR3 is TGTGCCAGTAGTATAGACCTCCGGACGGCCCTGACCACTGAAGCTTTCTTT. Its protein is CASSIDLRTALTTEAFF. Full variable domain (outside the CDR3, taken from reference TRBV19 and TRBJ1-1): DGGITQSPKYLFRKEGQNVTLSCEQNLNHDAMYWYRQDPGQGLRLIYYSQIVNDFQKGDIAEGYSVSREKKESFPLTVTSAQKNPTAFYLCASSIDLRTALTTEAFFGQGTRLTVV.

The rearrangement joins TRBV4-3 to TRBJ1-3; TRBD1 agrees at 9 bases. Germline trimming cut 4 bases from V and 1 base from J; bases unmatched to any gene: 8. CDR3 length: 17 residues. Germline V lookup: CDR1 LGHNA, CDR2 YSLEER. The CDR3 DNA reads TGCGCCAGCAGCCCCGGCGTGGGACAGGGTTCTGGAAACACCATATATTTT. Protein product: CASSPGVGQGSGNTIYF.

The V call is TRBV30, the J call TRBJ2-7; 7 nucleotides align to TRBD2. V dropped 0 bases and J dropped 6; count of bases not matched to a gene: 11. Germline lookup yields CDR1 GTSNPN and CDR2 SVGIG (reference sequence). The CDR3 contains 15 residues. CDR3 coding DNA: TGTGCCTGGAGTGTACTCCAGTCCTGGGAGGGCGAGCAGTACTTC. It codes for CAWSVLQSWEGEQYF. Full variable domain (missing parts from reference TRBV30 and TRBJ2-7): SQTIHQWPATLVQPVGSPLSLECTVEGTSNPNLYWYRQAAGRGLQLLFYSVGIGQISSEVPQNLSASRPQDRQFILSSKKLLLSDSGFYLCAWSVLQSWEGEQYFGPGTRLTVT.

The chain couples TRBV28 to TRBJ2-3; D possibly corresponds to TRBD2 (6 bases). In germline, CDR1 is MDHEN, CDR2 SYDVKM. V was shortened by 5 bases and J by 0 bases, with 12 bases between the two germline ends. CDR3 length equals 15 residues. The CDR3 DNA reads TGTGCCAGCAGTCAAAGCGGGTCTAGCACAGATACGCAGTATTTT. Translating gives CASSQSGSSTDTQYF.

This clone has a handful of counts. The chain links TRBV6-6 to TRBJ1-1, with D uncertain. The V end lost 7 bases, the J end lost 3 bases, and 12 bases lay between the germline ends. The V gene's germline CDR1 is MNHNY and CDR2 SVGAGI (reference sequence). This CDR3 contains 13 residues. Here the CDR3 DNA reads TGTGCCAGCACCTTGAAACAGCACACTGAAGCTTTCTTT. Its translation: CASTLKQHTEAFF.

The chain recombines TRBV28 with TRBJ1-5, with D perhaps matching TRBD1 (6 bases). V gave up 4 bases and J gave up 5 bases, with 15 bases separating them. CDR1 and CDR2 (germline): MDHEN, SYDVKM. The CDR3 consists of 15 residues. CDR3 DNA sequence: TGTGCCAGCAGTTCCCCGATGGAGGGGGATCAGCCCCAGCATTTT. Its protein is CASSSPMEGDQPQHF.

V usage is TRBV2 and J usage is TRBJ2-7; 9 bases map to TRBD1. This CDR3 spans 19 amino acids. J lost 0 bases, V lost 3 bases, and 15 bases had no gene match. Germline V gene lookup returns CDR1 SNHLY and CDR2 FYNNEI. This CDR3 reads CASSDGGTGKGGGSYEQYF. In DNA, the CDR3 is TGTGCCAGCAGTGATGGAGGGACAGGGAAGGGAGGGGGCTCCTACGAGCAGTACTTC.

Comment on this clone: Other nucleotide sequences in the sample specify the same CDR3. The rearrangement joins TRBV7-9 to TRBJ2-5, with a weak D call TRBD2 (6 bases). CDR1 and CDR2 from the germline V gene are SEHNR and FQNEAQ (reference sequence). This CDR3 spans 14 amino acids. The V end was cut by 2 bases, the J end by 1 base, with 8 bases between. This CDR3 is CASSLNGGQETQYF. The CDR3 DNA reads TGTGCCAGCAGCTTAAACGGGGGCCAAGAGACCCAGTACTTC.